This entry lists 8 T cell receptor beta chains sequenced from one sample in a study of blood T cell repertoires in COVID-19. Data came from immunoSEQ multiplex PCR; TCRdb stores just in-frame clones and leaves some out. The profile shows more than 25,000 clones, around 83% of them singletons. The sample taken for sequencing was peripheral blood. The source is a human donor in a cohort sampled during active COVID-19.

The chain joins TRBV19 to TRBJ2-2, with D possibly TRBD2 on 5 matching bases. V lost 3 bases to trimming and J lost 4 bases, with 12 bases between them. Germline V gene sequence: CDR1 LNHDA, CDR2 SQIVND (reference sequence). The CDR3 covers 15 residues. As DNA, the CDR3 is TGTGCCAGTAGTATGGGGTCTGGGAGCACCGGGGAGCTGTTTTTT. Translation: CASSMGSGSTGELFF.

The V gene is TRBV7-9, the J gene TRBJ1-1, with D unresolved. Germline CDR1 reads SEHNR; CDR2 reads FQNEAQ (reference sequence). CDR3 length equals 13 residues. Trimming removed 2 bases from V and 1 base from J, with 5 bases in between. CDR3 sequence: CASSLPGNTEAFF. The CDR3 nucleotides are TGTGCCAGCAGCTTACCAGGGAACACTGAAGCTTTCTTT.

The genes are TRBV10-3 and TRBJ1-1, with D maybe TRBD1 (5 bases). The CDR3 length is 14 residues. Germline assignment: CDR1 ENHRY and CDR2 SYGVKD. Trimming removed 6 bases from V and 4 bases from J, with 15 bases in between. In nucleotides, the CDR3 is TGTGCCATCAGGGACACAACGTTTTCCACTGAAGCTTTCTTT. Its protein is CAIRDTTFSTEAFF.

The rearrangement uses TRBV5-6 and TRBJ2-7, with 8 positions matching TRBD1. Germline V CDR1 and CDR2: SGHDT, YYEEEE. The CDR3 length is 15 residues. After removal of 0 bases from V and 1 base from J, the junction contained 3 bases not matched to a gene. CDR3: CASSLEDRVSYEQYF. Here the CDR3 DNA reads TGTGCCAGCAGCTTGGAGGACAGGGTTTCCTACGAGCAGTACTTC.

This clone was seen a handful of times. This rearrangement joins TRBV9 to TRBJ2-1, with 8 bases identical to TRBD2. This CDR3 spans 17 amino acids. CDR1 is SGDLS and CDR2 is YYNGEE in the germline V gene. J lost 4 bases, V lost 0 bases, and 9 bases had no gene match. CDR3 protein: CASSVDPSGGVYNEQFF. Here the CDR3 DNA reads TGTGCCAGCAGCGTAGATCCCAGCGGGGGTGTTTACAATGAGCAGTTCTTC.

The chain couples TRBV9 to TRBJ2-7; 7 nucleotides agree with TRBD1. The trim removed 4 bases at V and 4 bases at J, leaving 8 bases unmatched. The germline CDR1 and CDR2 sequences are SGDLS and YYNGEE. The CDR3 sequence is 14 residues long. The CDR3 DNA is TGTGCCAGCAGCCCCCGGGACAGACAATACGAGCAGTACTTC. Protein sequence: CASSPRDRQYEQYF.

This chain connects TRBV11-2 to TRBJ2-5; the match to TRBD1 covers 8 bases. The germline gives CDR1 SGHAT, CDR2 FQNNGV. This CDR3 region has 15 residues. V was clipped by 6 bases and J by 2 bases; unmatched bases: 8. The CDR3 loop is CASSSDREGQETQYF. The CDR3 nucleotides read TGTGCCAGCAGTTCGGACAGGGAAGGGCAAGAGACCCAGTACTTC.

J is TRBJ2-5 and V is TRBV27; TRBD2 agrees at 11 bases. This CDR3 has 16 residues. V dropped 6 bases and J dropped 2; count of bases not matched to a gene: 8. Germline V gives CDR1 MNHEY, CDR2 SMNVEV (reference sequence). CDR3 DNA: TGTGCCAGCAGGCGGTATAGCGGGGGGGATCAAGAGACCCAGTACTTC. This codes for CASRRYSGGDQETQYF.